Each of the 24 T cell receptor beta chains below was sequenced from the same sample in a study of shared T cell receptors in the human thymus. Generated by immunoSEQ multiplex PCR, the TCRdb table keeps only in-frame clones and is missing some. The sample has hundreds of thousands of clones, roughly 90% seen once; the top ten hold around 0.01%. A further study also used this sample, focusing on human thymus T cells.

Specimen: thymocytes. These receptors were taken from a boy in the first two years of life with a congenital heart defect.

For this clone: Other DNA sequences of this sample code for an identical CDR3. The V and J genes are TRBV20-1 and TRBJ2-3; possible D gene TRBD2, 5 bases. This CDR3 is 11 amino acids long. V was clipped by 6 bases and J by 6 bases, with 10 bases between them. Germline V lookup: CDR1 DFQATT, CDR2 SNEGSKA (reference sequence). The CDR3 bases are TGCAGTGCCCGCCCGGGGGATACGCAGTATTTT. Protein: CSARPGDTQYF.

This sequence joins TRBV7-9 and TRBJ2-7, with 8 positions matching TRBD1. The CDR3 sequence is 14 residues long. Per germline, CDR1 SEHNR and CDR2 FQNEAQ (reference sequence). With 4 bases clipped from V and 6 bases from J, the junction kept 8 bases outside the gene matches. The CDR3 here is CASSSGQGWGEQYF. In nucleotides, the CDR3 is TGTGCCAGCAGCTCCGGACAGGGTTGGGGCGAGCAGTACTTC.

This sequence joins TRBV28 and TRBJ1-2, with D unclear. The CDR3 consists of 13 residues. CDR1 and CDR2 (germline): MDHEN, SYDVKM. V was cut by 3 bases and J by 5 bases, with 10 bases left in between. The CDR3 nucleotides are TGTGCCAGCAGTTTTGAAGTGGCATATGGCTACACCTTC. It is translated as CASSFEVAYGYTF.

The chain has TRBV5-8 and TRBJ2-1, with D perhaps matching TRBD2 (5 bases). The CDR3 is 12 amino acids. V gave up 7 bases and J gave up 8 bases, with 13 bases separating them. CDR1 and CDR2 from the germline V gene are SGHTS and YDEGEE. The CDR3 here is CASPSSGDEQFF. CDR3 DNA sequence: TGTGCCAGCCCTTCGTCCGGGGATGAGCAGTTCTTC.

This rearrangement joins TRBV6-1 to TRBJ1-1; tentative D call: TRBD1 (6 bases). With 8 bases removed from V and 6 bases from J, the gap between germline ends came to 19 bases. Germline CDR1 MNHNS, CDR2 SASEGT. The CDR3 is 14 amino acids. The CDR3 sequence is CASALFLDSPEAFF. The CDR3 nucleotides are TGTGCCAGCGCCTTATTCCTGGACAGCCCTGAAGCTTTCTTT.

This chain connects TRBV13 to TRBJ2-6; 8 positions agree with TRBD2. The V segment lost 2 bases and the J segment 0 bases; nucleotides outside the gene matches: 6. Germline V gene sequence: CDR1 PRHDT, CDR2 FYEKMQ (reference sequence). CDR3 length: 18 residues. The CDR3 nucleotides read TGTGCCAGCAGCTTATACAGACTAGCGTCCTCTGGGGCCAACGTCCTGACTTTC. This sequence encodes CASSLYRLASSGANVLTF.

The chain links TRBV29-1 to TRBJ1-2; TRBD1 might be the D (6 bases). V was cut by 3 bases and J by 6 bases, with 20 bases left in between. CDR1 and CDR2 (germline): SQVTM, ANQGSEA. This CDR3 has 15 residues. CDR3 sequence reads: CSVERAGTSYHGYTF. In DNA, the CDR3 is TGCAGCGTTGAGAGAGCCGGGACATCCTATCATGGCTACACCTTC.

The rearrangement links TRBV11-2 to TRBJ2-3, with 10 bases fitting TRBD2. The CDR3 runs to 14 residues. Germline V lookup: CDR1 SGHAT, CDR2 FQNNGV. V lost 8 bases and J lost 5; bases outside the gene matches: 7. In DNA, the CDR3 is TGTGCCAGCGCAAGACTAGCGGGTAAAGATACGCAGTATTTT. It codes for CASARLAGKDTQYF.

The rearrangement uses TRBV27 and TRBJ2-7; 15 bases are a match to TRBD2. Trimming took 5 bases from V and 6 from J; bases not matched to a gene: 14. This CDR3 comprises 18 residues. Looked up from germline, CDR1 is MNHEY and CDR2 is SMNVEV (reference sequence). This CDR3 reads CASSPSGLAGGAQSEQYF. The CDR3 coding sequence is TGTGCCAGCAGTCCGTCGGGACTAGCGGGAGGAGCACAGAGCGAGCAGTACTTC.

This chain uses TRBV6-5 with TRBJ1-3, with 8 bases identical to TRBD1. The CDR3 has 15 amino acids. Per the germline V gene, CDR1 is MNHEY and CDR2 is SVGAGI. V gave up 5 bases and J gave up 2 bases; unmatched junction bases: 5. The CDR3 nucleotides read TGTGCCAGCAGTACCCCAGGGGGCCCTGGAAACACCATATATTTT. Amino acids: CASSTPGGPGNTIYF.

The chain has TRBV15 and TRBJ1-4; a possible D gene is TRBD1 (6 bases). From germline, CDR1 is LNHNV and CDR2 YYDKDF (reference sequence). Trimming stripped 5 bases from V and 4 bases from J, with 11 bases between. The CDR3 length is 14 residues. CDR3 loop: CATSRTAYNEKLFF. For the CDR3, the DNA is TGTGCCACCAGCCGGACAGCCTATAATGAAAAACTGTTTTTT.

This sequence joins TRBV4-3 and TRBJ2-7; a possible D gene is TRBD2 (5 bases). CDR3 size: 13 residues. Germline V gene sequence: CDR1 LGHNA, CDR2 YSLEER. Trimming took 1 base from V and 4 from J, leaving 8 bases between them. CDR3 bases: TGCGCCAGCAGCCAAGGTCCGGGGTACGAGCAGTACTTC. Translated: CASSQGPGYEQYF.

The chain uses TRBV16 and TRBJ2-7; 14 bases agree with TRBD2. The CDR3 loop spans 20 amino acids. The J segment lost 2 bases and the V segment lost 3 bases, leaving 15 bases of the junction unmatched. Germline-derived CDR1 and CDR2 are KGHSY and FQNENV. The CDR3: CASSHPRIGLAGGAPYEQYF. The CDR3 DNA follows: TGTGCCAGCAGCCACCCCCGCATAGGACTAGCGGGAGGCGCCCCCTACGAGCAGTACTTC.

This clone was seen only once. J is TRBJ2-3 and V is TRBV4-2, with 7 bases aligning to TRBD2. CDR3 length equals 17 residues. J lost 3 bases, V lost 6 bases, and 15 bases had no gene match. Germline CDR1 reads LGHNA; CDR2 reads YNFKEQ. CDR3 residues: CASSPFAIGGGTDTQYF. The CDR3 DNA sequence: TGTGCCAGCAGTCCGTTTGCTATTGGGGGAGGGACAGATACGCAGTATTTT.

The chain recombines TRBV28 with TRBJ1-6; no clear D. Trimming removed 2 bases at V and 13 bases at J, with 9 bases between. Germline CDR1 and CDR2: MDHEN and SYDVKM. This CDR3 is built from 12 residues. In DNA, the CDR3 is TGTGCCAGCAGTTTAACTCCCGGGCCCCTCCACTTT. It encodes CASSLTPGPLHF.

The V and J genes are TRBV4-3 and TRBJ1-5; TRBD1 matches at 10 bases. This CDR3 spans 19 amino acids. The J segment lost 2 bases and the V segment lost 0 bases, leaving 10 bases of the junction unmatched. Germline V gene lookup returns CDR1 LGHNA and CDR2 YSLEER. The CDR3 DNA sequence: TGCGCCAGCAGCCAAGACCATGGACAGGGGGTCTACGGCAATCAGCCCCAGCATTTT. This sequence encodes CASSQDHGQGVYGNQPQHF.

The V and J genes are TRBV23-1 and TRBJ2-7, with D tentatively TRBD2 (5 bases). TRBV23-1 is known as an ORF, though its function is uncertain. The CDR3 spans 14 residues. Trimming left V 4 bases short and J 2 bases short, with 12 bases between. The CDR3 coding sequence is TGCGCCAGCAGTCCAGTACTAGGGCCCTACGAGCAGTACTTC. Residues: CASSPVLGPYEQYF.

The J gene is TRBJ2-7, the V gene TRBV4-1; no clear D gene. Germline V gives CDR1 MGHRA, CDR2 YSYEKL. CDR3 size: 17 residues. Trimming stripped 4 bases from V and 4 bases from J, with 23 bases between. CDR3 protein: CASSPYPRQTAQYEQYF. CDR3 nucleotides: TGCGCCAGCAGCCCCTACCCCCGGCAAACAGCCCAGTACGAGCAGTACTTC.

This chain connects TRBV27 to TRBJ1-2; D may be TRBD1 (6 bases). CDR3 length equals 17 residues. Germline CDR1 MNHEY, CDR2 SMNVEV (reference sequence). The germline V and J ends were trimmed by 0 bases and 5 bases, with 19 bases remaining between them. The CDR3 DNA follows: TGTGCCAGCAGTTTATCGAGGGCCACGGGAGGGGGTTATGGCTACACCTTC. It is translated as CASSLSRATGGGYGYTF.

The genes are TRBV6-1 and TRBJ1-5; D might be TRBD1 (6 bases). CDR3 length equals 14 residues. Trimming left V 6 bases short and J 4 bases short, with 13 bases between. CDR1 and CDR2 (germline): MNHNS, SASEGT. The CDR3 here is CASSHRERNQPQHF. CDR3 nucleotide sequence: TGTGCCAGCAGCCACAGGGAACGGAATCAGCCCCAGCATTTT.

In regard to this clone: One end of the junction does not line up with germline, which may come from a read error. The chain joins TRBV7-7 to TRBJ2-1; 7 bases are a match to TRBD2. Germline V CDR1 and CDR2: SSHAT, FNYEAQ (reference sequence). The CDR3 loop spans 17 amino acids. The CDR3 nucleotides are TGTGCTAGCAGCCCTCGACTAGCCGACTACTCCTACAATGAGCAGTTCTTC. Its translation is CASSPRLADYSYNEQFF.

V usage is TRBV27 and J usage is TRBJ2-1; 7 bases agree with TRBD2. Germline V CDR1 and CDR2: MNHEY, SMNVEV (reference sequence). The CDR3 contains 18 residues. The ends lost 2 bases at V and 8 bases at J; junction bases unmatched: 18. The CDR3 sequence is CASSLRRARGGREYEQFF. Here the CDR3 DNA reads TGTGCCAGCAGTTTAAGGAGGGCAAGGGGCGGGAGAGAATATGAGCAGTTCTTC.

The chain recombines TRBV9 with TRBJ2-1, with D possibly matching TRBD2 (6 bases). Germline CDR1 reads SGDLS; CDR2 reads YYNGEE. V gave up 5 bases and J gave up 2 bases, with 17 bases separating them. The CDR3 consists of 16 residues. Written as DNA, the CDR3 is TGTGCCAGCAGTCTATGGTGGGAGGAGACCTACAATGAGCAGTTCTTC. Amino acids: CASSLWWEETYNEQFF.

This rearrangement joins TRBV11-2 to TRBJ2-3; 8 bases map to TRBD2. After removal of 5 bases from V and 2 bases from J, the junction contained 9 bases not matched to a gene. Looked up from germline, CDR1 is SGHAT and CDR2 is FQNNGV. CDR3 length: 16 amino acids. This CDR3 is CASSTKLAGPTDTQYF. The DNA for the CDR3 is TGTGCCAGCAGCACCAAATTAGCGGGACCCACAGATACGCAGTATTTT.